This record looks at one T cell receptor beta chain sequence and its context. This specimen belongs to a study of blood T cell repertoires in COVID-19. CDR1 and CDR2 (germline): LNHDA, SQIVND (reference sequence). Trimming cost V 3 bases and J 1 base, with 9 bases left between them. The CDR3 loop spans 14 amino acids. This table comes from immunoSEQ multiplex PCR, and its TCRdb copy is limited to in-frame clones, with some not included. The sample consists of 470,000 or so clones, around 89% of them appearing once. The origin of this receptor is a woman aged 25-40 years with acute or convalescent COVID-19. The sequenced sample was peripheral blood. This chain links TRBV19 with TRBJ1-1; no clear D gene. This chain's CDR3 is CASSIAPGNTEAFF. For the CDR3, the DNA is TGTGCCAGTAGTATCGCTCCGGGGAACACTGAAGCTTTCTTT.